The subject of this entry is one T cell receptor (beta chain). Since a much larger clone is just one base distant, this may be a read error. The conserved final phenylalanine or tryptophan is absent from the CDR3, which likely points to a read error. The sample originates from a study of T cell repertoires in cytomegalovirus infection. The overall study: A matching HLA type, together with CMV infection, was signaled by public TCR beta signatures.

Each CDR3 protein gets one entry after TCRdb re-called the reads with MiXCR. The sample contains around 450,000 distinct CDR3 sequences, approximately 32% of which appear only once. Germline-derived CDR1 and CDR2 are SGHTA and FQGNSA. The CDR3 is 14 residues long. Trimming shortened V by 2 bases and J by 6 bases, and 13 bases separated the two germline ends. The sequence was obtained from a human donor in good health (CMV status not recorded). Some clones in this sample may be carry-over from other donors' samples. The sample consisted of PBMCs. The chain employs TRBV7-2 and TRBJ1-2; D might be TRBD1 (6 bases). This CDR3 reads CASSLRTERHGYTV. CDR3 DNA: TGTGCCAGCAGCTTAAGGACAGAGAGGCATGGCTACACCGTC.